This T cell receptor (beta chain) was sequenced during a study of blood T cell repertoires in COVID-19. Looked up from germline, CDR1 is LNHDA and CDR2 is SQIVND (reference sequence). The CDR3 sequence is 14 residues long. The V segment lost 1 base and the J segment 7 bases; nucleotides outside the gene matches: 2. In its sample, this clone was seen once. Participants were placed into cohorts based on the clinical history they reported. During the 2 weeks before they entered the study, exposed participants had met someone with a PCR-confirmed or clinician-diagnosed COVID-19 case. Clones were sequenced by immunoSEQ multiplex PCR, and TCRdb holds only the in-frame ones, with some missing. The sample lists 270,000 or so clones; around 83% were seen once.

The genes are TRBV19 and TRBJ2-2; 8 bases line up with TRBD1. This clonotype was obtained from a woman aged 50 to 60 who had been exposed to COVID-19. The sequencing input was PBMCs or T cells enriched from blood (not recorded which). CDR3 in DNA: TGTGCCAGTAGTATAGGGGGGACAGGCGGGGAGCTGTTTTTT. Protein: CASSIGGTGGELFF. Based on the CDR3 plus reference TRBV19 and TRBJ2-2, the full variable domain is DGGITQSPKYLFRKEGQNVTLSCEQNLNHDAMYWYRQDPGQGLRLIYYSQIVNDFQKGDIAEGYSVSREKKESFPLTVTSAQKNPTAFYLCASSIGGTGGELFFGEGSRLTVL.